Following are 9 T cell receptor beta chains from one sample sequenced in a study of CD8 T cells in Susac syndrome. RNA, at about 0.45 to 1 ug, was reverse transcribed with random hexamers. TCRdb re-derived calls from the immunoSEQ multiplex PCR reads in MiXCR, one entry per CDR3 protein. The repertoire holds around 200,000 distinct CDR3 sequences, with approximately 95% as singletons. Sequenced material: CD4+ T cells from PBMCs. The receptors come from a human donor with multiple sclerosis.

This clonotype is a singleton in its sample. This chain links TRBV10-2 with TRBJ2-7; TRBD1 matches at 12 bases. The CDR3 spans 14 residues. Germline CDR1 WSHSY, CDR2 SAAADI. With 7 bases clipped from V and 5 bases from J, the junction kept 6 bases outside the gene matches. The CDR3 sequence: CASMAGTGGHEQYV. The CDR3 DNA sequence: TGCGCCAGCATGGCCGGGACAGGGGGCCACGAGCAGTACGTC.

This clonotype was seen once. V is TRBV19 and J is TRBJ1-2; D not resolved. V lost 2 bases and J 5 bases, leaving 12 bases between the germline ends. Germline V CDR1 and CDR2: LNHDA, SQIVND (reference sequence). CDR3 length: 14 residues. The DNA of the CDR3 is TGTGCCAGTAGTATACCCTACCCGTCTTATGGCTACACCTTC. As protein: CASSIPYPSYGYTF.

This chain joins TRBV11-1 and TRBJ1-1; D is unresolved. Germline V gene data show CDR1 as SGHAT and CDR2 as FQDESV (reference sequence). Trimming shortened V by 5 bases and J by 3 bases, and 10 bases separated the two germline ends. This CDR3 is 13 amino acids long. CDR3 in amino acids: CASSTGEYTEAFF. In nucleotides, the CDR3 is TGTGCCAGCAGCACCGGGGAGTACACTGAAGCTTTCTTT.

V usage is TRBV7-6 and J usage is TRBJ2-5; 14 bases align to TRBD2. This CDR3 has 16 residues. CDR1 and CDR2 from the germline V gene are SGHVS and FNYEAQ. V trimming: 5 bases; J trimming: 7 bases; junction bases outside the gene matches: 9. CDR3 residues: CASSPTSGGALGTQYF. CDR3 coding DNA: TGTGCCAGCAGCCCGACTAGCGGGGGGGCGTTGGGGACCCAGTACTTC.

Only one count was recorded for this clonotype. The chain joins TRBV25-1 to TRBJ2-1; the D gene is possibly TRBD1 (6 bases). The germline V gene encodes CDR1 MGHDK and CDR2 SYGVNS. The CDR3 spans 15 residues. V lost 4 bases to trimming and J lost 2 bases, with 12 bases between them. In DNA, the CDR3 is TGTGCCAGCAGTGGTGACAGGAAAGCCTACAATGAGCAGTTCTTC. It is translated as CASSGDRKAYNEQFF.

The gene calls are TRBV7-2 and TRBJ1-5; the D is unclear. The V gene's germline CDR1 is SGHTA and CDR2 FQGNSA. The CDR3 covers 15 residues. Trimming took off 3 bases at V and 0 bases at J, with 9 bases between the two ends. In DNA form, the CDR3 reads TGTGCCAGCAGCTTTACAGATAATAGCAATCAGCCCCAGCATTTT. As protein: CASSFTDNSNQPQHF. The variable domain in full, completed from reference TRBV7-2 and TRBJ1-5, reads GAGVSQSPSNKVTEKGKDVELRCDPISGHTALYWYRQSLGQGLEFLIYFQGNSAPDKSGLPSDRFSAERTGGSVSTLTIQRTQQEDSAVYLCASSFTDNSNQPQHFGDGTRLSIL.

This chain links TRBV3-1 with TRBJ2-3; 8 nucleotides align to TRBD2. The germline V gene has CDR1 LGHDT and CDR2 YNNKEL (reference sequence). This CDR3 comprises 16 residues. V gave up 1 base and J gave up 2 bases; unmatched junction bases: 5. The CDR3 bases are TGTGCCAGCAGCCAAGGACTAGCGCTCACCACAGATACGCAGTATTTT. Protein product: CASSQGLALTTDTQYF.

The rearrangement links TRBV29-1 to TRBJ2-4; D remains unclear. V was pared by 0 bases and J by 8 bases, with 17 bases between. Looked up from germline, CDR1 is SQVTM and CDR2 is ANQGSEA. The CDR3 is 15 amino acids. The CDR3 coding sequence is TGCAGCGTTGAAGATCCGACGGTCGGCCAGGACATTCAGTACTTC. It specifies CSVEDPTVGQDIQYF.

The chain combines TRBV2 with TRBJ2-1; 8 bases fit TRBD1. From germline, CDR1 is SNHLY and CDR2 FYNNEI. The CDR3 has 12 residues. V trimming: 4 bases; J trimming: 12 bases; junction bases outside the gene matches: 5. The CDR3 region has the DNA TGTGCCAGCAGTGGGACAGGGAAGGGGCAGTTCTTC. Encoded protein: CASSGTGKGQFF. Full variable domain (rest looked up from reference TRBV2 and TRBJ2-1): EPEVTQTPSHQVTQMGQEVILRCVPISNHLYFYWYRQILGQKVEFLVSFYNNEISEKSEIFDDQFSVERPDGSNFTLKIRSTKLEDSAMYFCASSGTGKGQFFGPGTRLTVL.